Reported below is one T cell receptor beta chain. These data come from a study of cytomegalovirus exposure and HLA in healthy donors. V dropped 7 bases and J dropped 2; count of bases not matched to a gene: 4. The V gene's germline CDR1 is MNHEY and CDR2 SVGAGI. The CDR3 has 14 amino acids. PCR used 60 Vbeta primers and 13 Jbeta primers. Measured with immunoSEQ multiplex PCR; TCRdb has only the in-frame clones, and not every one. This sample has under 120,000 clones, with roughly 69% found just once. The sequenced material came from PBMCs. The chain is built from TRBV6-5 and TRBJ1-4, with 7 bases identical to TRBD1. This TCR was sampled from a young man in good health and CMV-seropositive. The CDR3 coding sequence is TGTGCCAGCAACCAGGGGGGCACTAATGAAAAACTGTTTTTT. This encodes CASNQGGTNEKLFF.